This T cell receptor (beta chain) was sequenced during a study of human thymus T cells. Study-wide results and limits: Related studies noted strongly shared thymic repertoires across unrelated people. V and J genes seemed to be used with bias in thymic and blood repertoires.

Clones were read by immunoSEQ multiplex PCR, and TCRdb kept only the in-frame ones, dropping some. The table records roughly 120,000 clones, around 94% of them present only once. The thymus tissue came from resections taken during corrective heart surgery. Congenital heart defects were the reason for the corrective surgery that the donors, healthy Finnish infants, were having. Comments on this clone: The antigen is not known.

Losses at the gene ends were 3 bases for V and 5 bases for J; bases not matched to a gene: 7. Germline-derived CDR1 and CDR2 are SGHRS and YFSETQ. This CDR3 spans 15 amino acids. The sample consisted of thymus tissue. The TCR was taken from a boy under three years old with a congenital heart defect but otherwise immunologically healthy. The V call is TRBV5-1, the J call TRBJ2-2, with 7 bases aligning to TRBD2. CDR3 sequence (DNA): TGCGCCAGCAGCTCGAGGGAGGGCCGGACCGGGGAGCTGTTTTTT. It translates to CASSSREGRTGELFF.